The T cell receptor (beta chain) under discussion was sequenced for a study of shared clonotypes between healthy human individuals. Study-level points and caveats: Relative to memory subsets, naive subsets generally showed larger estimated richness. Sorted-subset sequencing, rarefaction showed, was incomplete despite large depth.

Cells designated naive CD8 were CD45RO-negative and were positively selected for CCR7, with terminally differentiated effector memory CD45RA+ cells excluded. The donors, all of them Caucasian adults, lived in Nashville, Tennessee. Concerning this clone: As yet, its antigen is unknown.

CDR3 length: 17 residues. Germline CDR1 SGHRS, CDR2 YFSETQ. Trimming left V 4 bases short and J 2 bases short, with 19 bases between. Using immunoSEQ multiplex PCR, the repertoire was profiled, and TCRdb retains in-frame clones only, with some absent. The sample lists fewer than 1 million clones; around 96% were seen once. The J gene is TRBJ2-1, the V gene TRBV5-1, with D maybe TRBD1 (6 bases). The receptor was isolated from a young man in good health. Sequenced input: naive CD8+ T cells sorted from blood. As DNA, the CDR3 is TGCGCCAGCAGCCCGGACAGAAATGGGATCACCTACAATGAGCAGTTCTTC. Amino acids: CASSPDRNGITYNEQFF.